In its sample, the clone carrying this TCR beta chain ranks as medium-sized. Its antigen is unknown. This entry is derived from a study of T-cell reconstitution after alpha-beta-depleted transplantation in children. Unique molecular identifiers tagged the TCRbeta library. TCRdb reprocessed the PCR reads with MiXCR, giving one entry per CDR3 protein. The sample has 25,000 to 30,000 distinct CDR3 sequences; over 15% are singletons. V lost 3 bases to trimming and J lost 8 bases, with 2 bases between them. CDR1 and CDR2 from the germline V gene are SGDLS and YYNGEE. CDR3 length: 9 residues. The study, taken as a whole, reports: By about two months after transplant, alpha-beta T cells reportedly arose from several hundred graft clones that had expanded. T-cell counts and diversity were attributed mostly to newly produced T cells one year after transplant. Surviving recipient cells, namely T cells and thymic progenitors, were the source of high day-60 TCRbeta diversity in some patients.

The TCR comes from a male patient between 2 and 10 years old who had a stem cell transplant for acute lymphoblastic leukemia, so the T cells may come from the graft donor. Material: PBMCs, mostly from graft donor cells, obtained 60 days after TCRalphabeta/CD19-depleted stem cell transplant. V and J are TRBV9 and TRBJ1-1; no reliable D call. The CDR3 region has the DNA TGTGCCAGCAGCGCAGAAGCTTTCTTT. It codes for CASSAEAFF.